This TCR beta chain came from a study of identical twins (dated by TCRdb to 2015 to 2016). In terms of the full investigation: To test whether fetal clonotypes persist, the study used deep sequencing on TCR alpha and beta repertoires from monozygotic twins, unrelated adults of various ages, and cord blood. Replicate twin experiments were performed at different times using different library preparation protocols to rule out contamination.

Study-wide findings and limitations: The excess sharing between twins in beta out-of-frame sequences was weaker because fewer shared sequences reduced the signal-to-noise ratio. Compared with coincidental sharing between unrelated individuals, an excess of low generation-probability sequences was observed among out-of-frame TCR alpha sequences shared between twins. Invariant T cells such as MAIT and iNKT could partly confound zero-insertion analyses, although diverse VJ usage argued against such confounding for most clonotypes. Recombination models systematically underestimated out-of-frame TCR alpha sharing in monozygotic twins but agreed with sharing between unrelated individuals. Abundant cord blood beta clonotypes had fewer insertions, young adult naive repertoires showed a similar but weaker trend, and memory repertoires showed no such trend. Because the same donors could not be followed over many years, conclusions were based on cross-sectional statistical analysis.

The protocol used for the library was 5' RACE. Sequencing relied on an Illumina HiSeq 2000. A universal primer binding site was added through template switching, and the final cDNA carried a unique molecular identifier so that TCR cDNA molecules could be counted accurately. Specific primers in the conserved constant-segment region were used to synthesize first-strand cDNA for the TCR alpha and beta chains. To control for contamination, every cDNA library was double barcoded, receiving both a SMART-Mk sample barcode and Illumina barcodes. Two successive PCR steps introduced TruSeq adapter sequences along with Illumina sample barcodes. The Illumina HiSeq platform was used with custom primers to sequence TCR alpha and beta cDNA libraries. On the authors' methods: MiGEC was used to process raw reads and extract unique molecular identifiers, and MiXCR was used to find CDR3 positions. For each individual, recombination models were inferred using an EM algorithm with the repgenHMM and IGoR tools. Shared clonotype analysis was performed with the tcR package in R, normalizing sharing by the product of cloneset sizes. Out-of-frame nonproductive sequences were analyzed to study raw recombination free of thymic and clonal selection effects. TCRdb took the public reads, trimmed them with fastp at Q25, ran MiXCR for clone calling and kept in-frame beta chains. Entries that share a CDR3 protein sequence are merged under the most common genes and DNA. These V and J calls rely on TCRdb rather than the paper's analysis. This sample holds roughly 290,000 distinct CDR3 sequences; more than 6.5% were observed only once. The ten largest clones represent 2.1% of the sample.

Only healthy Caucasian donors were included. The twin cohort comprised three pairs of female monozygotic twins, all aged about 18 to 29 years. Miltenyi CD45RO+ enrichment and human naive T-cell isolation kits were used to isolate memory (CD45RO+) and naive T cells from PBMC. Details on this clonotype: No cognate antigen has been identified for it. No base-level quality is on record; no much larger clone is a single base apart.

This same sample was also taken into another study, of yellow fever vaccine responses in identical twins. As the second study states: The authors reported that the T cell response to vaccination in identical twins appeared partly convergent and partly personalized. Focusing on identical twins, the study followed the T cell clones that responded to the vaccine, and did so with precision.

The specimen was memory (CD45RO+) T cells sorted from blood. Sample cell subset or site, as interpreted from the label and publication: CD45RO+ enriched T cells. The receptor was derived from a woman younger than 30 in good health.

Read as DNA, the sequence is TGTGCCAGCAGCCCACAGGGGGCCAAGGACACTGAAGCTTTCTTT. Translated, it gives CASSPQGAKDTEAFF. This chain joins TRBV7-6 to TRBJ1-1, and 9 junction bases match TRBD1. Compared with germline, V lacks 5 bases and J lacks 3 bases; bases without a gene match: 7. The CDR3, from cysteine to phenylalanine, totals 15 residues. Of the read, only the CDR3 DNA is kept; its 45 bases are in frame from base 1. As encoded in the germline V gene, CDR1 is SGHVS while CDR2 is FNYEAQ.